This T cell receptor (beta chain) derives from a study of T cells in Graves' hyperthyroidism and ophthalmopathy. General study points: It was a median about seven months before onset that the model predicted ophthalmopathy.

Points on this clonotype: The antigen remains undetermined.

RNA transcripts were the template for amplifying TCR beta CDR3 regions. The HTBI primer set drove a first-round RT-PCR of the TCR CDR3. MiXCR was run by TCRdb on the multiplex PCR reads, yielding one entry per CDR3 protein. Of around 560,000 distinct CDR3 sequences listed, over 15% are singletons. Each diagnosis drew on symptoms, thyroxine, TRAb, thyroid ultrasound and orbital computed tomography findings. Fresh peripheral blood, around 9.2 ml of it, supplied the PBMCs. The CDR3 covers 16 residues. V gave up 0 bases and J gave up 8 bases; unmatched junction bases: 7. Germline V gene data show CDR1 as MNHEY and CDR2 as SVGEGT.

Sequenced input: blood. This receptor was obtained from a woman aged 18-29 years with Graves' hyperthyroidism. V usage is TRBV6-2 or TRBV6-3 and J usage is TRBJ2-1, with 10 bases identical to TRBD2. The CDR3 region has the DNA TGTGCCAGCAGTTACTCGATCCTAGCGGGGGTGCATGAGCAGTTCTTC. Translating gives CASSYSILAGVHEQFF.